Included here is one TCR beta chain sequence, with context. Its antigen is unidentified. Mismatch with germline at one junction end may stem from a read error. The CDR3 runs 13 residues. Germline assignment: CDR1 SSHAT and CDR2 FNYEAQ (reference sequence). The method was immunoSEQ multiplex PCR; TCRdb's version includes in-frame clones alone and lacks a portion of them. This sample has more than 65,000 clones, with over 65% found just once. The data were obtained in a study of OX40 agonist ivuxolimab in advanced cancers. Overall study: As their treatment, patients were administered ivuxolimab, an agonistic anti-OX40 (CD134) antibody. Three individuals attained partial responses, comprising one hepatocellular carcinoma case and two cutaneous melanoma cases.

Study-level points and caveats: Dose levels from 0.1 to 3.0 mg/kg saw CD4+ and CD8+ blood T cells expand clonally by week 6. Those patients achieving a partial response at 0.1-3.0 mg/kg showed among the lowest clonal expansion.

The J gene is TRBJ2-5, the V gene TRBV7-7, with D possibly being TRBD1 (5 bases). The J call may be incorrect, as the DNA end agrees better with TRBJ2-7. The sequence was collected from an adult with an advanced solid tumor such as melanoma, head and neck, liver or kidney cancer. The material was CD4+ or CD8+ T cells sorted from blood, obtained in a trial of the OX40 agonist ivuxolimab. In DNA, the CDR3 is TGTGCTAGCAGCTTAGACAGCTCCTACGAGCAGTACTTC. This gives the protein CASSLDSSYEQYF.